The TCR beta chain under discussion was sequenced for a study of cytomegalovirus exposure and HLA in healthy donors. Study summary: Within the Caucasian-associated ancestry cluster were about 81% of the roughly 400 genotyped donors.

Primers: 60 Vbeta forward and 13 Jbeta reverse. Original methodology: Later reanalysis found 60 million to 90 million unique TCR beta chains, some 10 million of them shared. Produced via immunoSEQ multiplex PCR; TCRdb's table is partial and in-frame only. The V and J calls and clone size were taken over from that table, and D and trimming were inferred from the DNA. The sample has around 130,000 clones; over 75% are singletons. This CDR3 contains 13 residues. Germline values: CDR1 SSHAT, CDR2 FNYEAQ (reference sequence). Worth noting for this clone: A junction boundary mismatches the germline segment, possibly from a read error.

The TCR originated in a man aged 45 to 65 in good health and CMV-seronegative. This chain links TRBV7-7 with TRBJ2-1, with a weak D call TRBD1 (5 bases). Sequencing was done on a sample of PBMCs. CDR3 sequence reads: CASSFDSHNEQFF. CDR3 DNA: TGTGCTAGCAGCTTTGACAGCCACAATGAGCAGTTCTTC.